Below, 32 T cell receptor beta chains from the same sample are listed, as sequenced in a study of shared clonotypes between healthy human individuals. The repertoire was sequenced with immunoSEQ multiplex PCR; TCRdb's copy has only in-frame clones and lacks some. The sample holds about a million clones; around 76% are singletons and the top ten take 1.2% to 1.5%. The sample consisted of memory CD4+ T cells sorted from blood. Subset meaning: CD45RA-negative fraction. These receptors all come from a man aged 18 to 35 in good health.

The gene calls are TRBV10-3 and TRBJ2-4, with TRBD2 matching over 8 bases. Germline lookup yields CDR1 ENHRY and CDR2 SYGVKD. CDR3 length equals 19 residues. Trimming took 2 bases from V and 0 from J; bases not matched to a gene: 12. The DNA of the CDR3 is TGTGCCATCAGTGAGAGGGTCGGTCTGGCGGGGGGAGCCAAAAACATTCAGTACTTC. Translating it yields CAISERVGLAGGAKNIQYF.

This clone was picked up one time. V is TRBV11-2 and J is TRBJ1-3; a possible D gene is TRBD1 (5 bases). Between the trimmed V and J ends, which lost 5 bases and 2 bases, there was a span of 19 bases. The CDR3 consists of 17 residues. Germline lookup yields CDR1 SGHAT and CDR2 FQNNGV. The CDR3 is CASSGTLGAGAGNTIYF. As DNA, the CDR3 is TGTGCCAGCAGCGGAACGCTAGGGGCGGGGGCTGGAAACACCATATATTTT.

The V gene is TRBV30, the J gene TRBJ2-5; D might be TRBD1 or TRBD2, each matching 6 bases. This CDR3 has 16 amino acids. Germline values: CDR1 GTSNPN, CDR2 SVGIG (reference sequence). The ends were cut back, 2 bases at V and 8 bases at J, with 24 bases in the middle. In DNA, the CDR3 is TGTGCCTGGAGTCGTACCCTTGGAGGGGGTGGGTTAACCCAGTACTTC. Encoded protein: CAWSRTLGGGGLTQYF.

Points on this clone: Other DNA sequences of this sample code for an identical CDR3. This chain joins TRBV2 and TRBJ2-5; 8 positions agree with TRBD2. The CDR3 extends over 13 amino acids. Germline values: CDR1 SNHLY, CDR2 FYNNEI. V lost 7 bases to trimming and J lost 4 bases; unmatched junction nucleotides: 5. The CDR3 DNA reads as TGTGCCAGCACGGGAGGGGGAAGAGAGACCCAGTACTTC. Residues: CASTGGGRETQYF.

This chain joins TRBV5-4 and TRBJ1-3; weak D call: TRBD1 (6 bases). Germline assignment: CDR1 SGHNT and CDR2 YYREEE (reference sequence). Trimming left V 5 bases short and J 1 base short, with 13 bases between. CDR3 length equals 15 residues. Here the CDR3 DNA reads TGTGCCAGCAGTTCGCCACAGGGATCTGGAAACACCATATATTTT. It translates to CASSSPQGSGNTIYF.

This sequence joins TRBV11-2 and TRBJ2-5; weak D call: TRBD2 (5 bases). Trimming pared 5 bases from V and 5 bases from J, leaving 15 bases between. The length of the CDR3 is 14 residues. From germline, CDR1 is SGHAT and CDR2 FQNNGV. The CDR3 nucleotides are TGTGCCAGCAGCCGAGAGAGGGTGGGGGAGACCCAGTACTTC. Translated: CASSRERVGETQYF.

The sample holds a few counts of this clone. The chain links TRBV9 to TRBJ1-1, with D possibly matching TRBD1 (6 bases). This CDR3 region has 14 residues. With 4 bases removed from V and 7 bases from J, the gap between germline ends came to 17 bases. Per germline, CDR1 SGDLS and CDR2 YYNGEE. The CDR3, as DNA: TGTGCCAGCAGCCCGCATGTAGACAGGAGTGAAGCTTTCTTT. This gives the protein CASSPHVDRSEAFF. Drawing the rest from reference TRBV9 and TRBJ1-1, the complete variable domain is DSGVTQTPKHLITATGQRVTLRCSPRSGDLSVYWYQQSLDQGLQFLIQYYNGEERAKGNILERFSAQQFPDLHSELNLSSLELGDSALYFCASSPHVDRSEAFFGQGTRLTVV.

This sequence joins TRBV5-6 and TRBJ2-1; perhaps TRBD2 as D (6 bases). V lost 6 bases and J 4 bases, leaving 17 bases between the germline ends. The CDR3 contains 15 residues. Germline V gene data show CDR1 as SGHDT and CDR2 as YYEEEE. CDR3 in DNA: TGTGCCAGCAAACTAGGTAGAGGAGGGTACAATGAGCAGTTCTTC. Translating it yields CASKLGRGGYNEQFF.

The J gene is TRBJ2-3, the V gene TRBV30; 8 positions match TRBD2. The CDR3 runs 14 residues. In germline, CDR1 is GTSNPN, CDR2 SVGIG (reference sequence). The V gene end was trimmed by 0 bases and the J gene end by 2 bases; junction bases not matched to a gene: 1. CDR3 nucleotides: TGTGCCTGGAGTGTACTAGCGGCCACAGATACGCAGTATTTT. It yields the protein CAWSVLAATDTQYF.

The chain has TRBV30 and TRBJ2-5; 9 bases line up with TRBD2. This CDR3 has 14 amino acids. CDR1 and CDR2 from the germline V gene are GTSNPN and SVGIG (reference sequence). V shed 5 bases, J shed 5 bases, and the junction held 9 bases outside the gene matches. The CDR3 sequence: CAWSLGLAGETQYF. The CDR3 DNA reads as TGTGCCTGGTCTTTAGGGCTAGCGGGGGAGACCCAGTACTTC.

This chain links TRBV15 with TRBJ2-1, with TRBD2 matching 8 bases. The CDR3 contains 16 residues. Germline assignment: CDR1 LNHNV and CDR2 YYDKDF (reference sequence). The trim removed 1 base at V and 8 bases at J, leaving 10 bases unmatched. The CDR3 DNA reads TGTGCCACCAGCAGAGCCTCGCGGGGGGCGCGTGATGAGCAGTTCTTC. It specifies CATSRASRGARDEQFF.

With regard to this clone: A read error likely explains this, since a far larger clone differs by one base. The sample carries other DNA sequences with the same CDR3. V and J are TRBV7-2 and TRBJ2-2; D gene uncertain. With 4 bases removed from V and 2 bases from J, the gap between germline ends came to 2 bases. The CDR3 is 12 residues long. Germline-derived CDR1 and CDR2 are SGHTA and FQGNSA. In nucleotides, the CDR3 is TGTGCCAGCAGCTCAAACACCGGGGAGCTGTTTTTT. Translating it yields CASSSNTGELFF.

The chain is built from TRBV2 and TRBJ1-2; D gene ambiguous. V lost 0 bases and J lost 1, with 12 bases in between. CDR1 and CDR2 (germline): SNHLY, FYNNEI. The CDR3 consists of 16 residues. CDR3 residues: CASSEAKGRINYGYTF. The CDR3 nucleotides are TGTGCCAGCAGTGAAGCGAAAGGCCGAATTAACTATGGCTACACCTTC.

The chain has TRBV6-5 and TRBJ1-2; D might be TRBD1 (5 bases). The CDR3 spans 13 residues. Between the trimmed V and J ends, which lost 4 bases and 5 bases, there was a span of 11 bases. Germline V gives CDR1 MNHEY, CDR2 SVGAGI. The CDR3 sequence is CASSSRGTYGYTF. The CDR3 DNA follows: TGTGCCAGCAGTTCGCGGGGGACGTATGGCTACACCTTC.

The J gene is TRBJ1-3, the V gene TRBV6-6; D not certain. Trimming removed 2 bases at V and 4 bases at J, with 12 bases between. The CDR3 totals 15 residues. From germline, CDR1 is MNHNY and CDR2 SVGAGI (reference sequence). CDR3: CASSYIRPAGNTIYF. The CDR3 DNA follows: TGTGCCAGCAGTTACATTAGGCCCGCGGGAAACACCATATATTTT.

The rearrangement joins TRBV30 to TRBJ2-7; D is uncertain. This CDR3 spans 12 amino acids. The germline V gene has CDR1 GTSNPN and CDR2 SVGIG (reference sequence). Written as DNA, the CDR3 is TGTGCTCTTGCCCGATTCTCCTACGAGCAGTACTTC. Its translation: CALARFSYEQYF.

The rearrangement links TRBV27 to TRBJ2-4; D unclear. CDR1 and CDR2 from the germline V gene are MNHEY and SMNVEV (reference sequence). The CDR3 loop spans 14 amino acids. Trimming took 2 bases from V and 0 from J, leaving 5 bases between them. This chain's CDR3 is CASSLNGAKNIQYF. Here the CDR3 DNA reads TGTGCCAGCAGTTTAAATGGAGCCAAAAACATTCAGTACTTC.

This chain links TRBV6-5 with TRBJ2-3; D is uncertain. Trimming removed 4 bases at V and 1 base at J, with 12 bases between. This CDR3 has 15 amino acids. Germline CDR1 MNHEY, CDR2 SVGAGI. In DNA, the CDR3 is TGTGCCAGCAGTTTCGGACCATCAGGCACAGATACGCAGTATTTT. Translating it yields CASSFGPSGTDTQYF.

V and J are TRBV7-9 and TRBJ2-2; D perhaps matches TRBD2 (5 bases). From germline, CDR1 is SEHNR and CDR2 FQNEAQ (reference sequence). Trimming took 2 bases from V and 4 from J, leaving 20 bases between them. There are 18 residues in the CDR3. The CDR3 sequence: CASSLRLPRAAGTGELFF. For the CDR3, the DNA is TGTGCCAGCAGCTTAAGGCTTCCTAGGGCCGCGGGCACCGGGGAGCTGTTTTTT.

V gene TRBV7-9 combines with J gene TRBJ2-7, with TRBD1 matching over 11 bases. The V gene's germline CDR1 is SEHNR and CDR2 FQNEAQ (reference sequence). The ends lost 5 bases at V and 5 bases at J; junction bases unmatched: 2. This CDR3 comprises 13 residues. The CDR3 sequence is CASSRTGGDEQYF. In nucleotides, the CDR3 is TGTGCCAGCAGCAGGACAGGGGGCGACGAGCAGTACTTC.

Turning to this clone: The sample holds other DNA sequences that translate to the same CDR3. J is TRBJ2-6 and V is TRBV6-6; D possibly uses TRBD1 or TRBD2 (5 bases each). The germline V gene encodes CDR1 MNHNY and CDR2 SVGAGI (reference sequence). V lost 2 bases to trimming and J lost 4 bases, with 9 bases between them. The CDR3 runs to 15 residues. DNA for the CDR3: TGTGCCAGCAGTTACGGGGGTACCGGGGCCAACGTCCTGACTTTC. The encoded protein is CASSYGGTGANVLTF.

This clone occurred a few times. The J gene is TRBJ1-5, the V gene TRBV30; tentative D call: TRBD1 (5 bases). The CDR3 has 13 amino acids. CDR1 and CDR2 (germline): GTSNPN, SVGIG (reference sequence). The germline V and J ends were trimmed by 5 bases and 5 bases, with 13 bases remaining between them. The CDR3 reads CAWSRVPDQPQHF. The CDR3 DNA is TGTGCCTGGTCCAGGGTTCCCGATCAGCCCCAGCATTTT.

This sequence joins TRBV6-6 and TRBJ1-2, with D possibly being TRBD1 (6 bases). The CDR3 contains 12 residues. In germline, CDR1 is MNHNY, CDR2 SVGAGI (reference sequence). Trimming took 5 bases from V and 8 from J, leaving 12 bases between them. The CDR3 reads CASSRQEDGYTF. The CDR3 DNA reads TGTGCCAGCAGTCGACAGGAGGACGGCTACACCTTC.

The genes are TRBV7-8 and TRBJ2-5, with no clear D. The length of the CDR3 is 13 residues. V gave up 5 bases and J gave up 3 bases, with 10 bases separating them. Germline V gene sequence: CDR1 SGHVS, CDR2 FQNEAQ. As DNA, the CDR3 is TGTGCCAGCAGCATGGGGAAGAAAGAGACCCAGTACTTC. Translating it yields CASSMGKKETQYF. The whole variable domain, filled in from reference TRBV7-8 and TRBJ2-5, reads GAGVSQSPRYKVAKRGQDVALRCDPISGHVSLFWYQQALGQGPEFLTYFQNEAQLDKSGLPSDRFFAERPEGSVSTLKIQRTQQEDSAVYLCASSMGKKETQYFGPGTRLLVL.

The chain has TRBV30 and TRBJ2-4; 8 nucleotides agree with TRBD2. Germline V gene sequence: CDR1 GTSNPN, CDR2 SVGIG (reference sequence). The CDR3 contains 14 residues. V dropped 3 bases and J dropped 7; count of bases not matched to a gene: 8. CDR3 residues: CAWRGAGDINIQYF. As DNA, the CDR3 is TGTGCCTGGAGAGGAGCGGGAGATATCAACATTCAGTACTTC.

The gene calls are TRBV13 and TRBJ1-2; 8 positions agree with TRBD1. Germline V gene lookup returns CDR1 PRHDT and CDR2 FYEKMQ (reference sequence). Trimming removed 5 bases from V and 8 bases from J; junction bases left unmatched: 7. The CDR3 has 13 residues. The CDR3 region has the DNA TGTGCCAGCAGCACCGACAGGGGTGGCGGCTACACCTTC. Protein product: CASSTDRGGGYTF.

This clone was detected only a few times. Different DNA sequences within this sample yield the same CDR3. The rearrangement joins TRBV5-4 to TRBJ2-3; D is ambiguous. CDR1 SGHNT and CDR2 YYREEE come from the germline V gene (reference sequence). The CDR3 is 13 amino acids. Trimming removed 0 bases at V and 3 bases at J, with 5 bases between. CDR3 amino acids: CASSLAPTDTQYF. In DNA, the CDR3 is TGTGCCAGCAGCTTGGCGCCAACAGATACGCAGTATTTT.

The chain links TRBV12-5 to TRBJ1-2; D is possibly TRBD1 (5 bases). Trimming removed 1 base from V and 7 bases from J, with 16 bases in between. CDR3 length: 15 residues. CDR1 LGHNT and CDR2 FRNRAP come from the germline V gene. In DNA, the CDR3 is TGTGCTAGTGGTTTGGCCCAGGGAGGGCTCGGTGGCTACACCTTC. It yields the protein CASGLAQGGLGGYTF.

V gene TRBV19 combines with J gene TRBJ1-2; D may be TRBD1 (6 bases). The length of the CDR3 is 13 residues. Trimming shortened V by 3 bases and J by 6 bases, and 11 bases separated the two germline ends. The germline gives CDR1 LNHDA, CDR2 SQIVND (reference sequence). The CDR3 DNA follows: TGTGCCAGTAGTATGAGGGGGAAGCATGGCTACACCTTC. Translating gives CASSMRGKHGYTF.

Concerning this clone itself: Other DNA sequences in the same sample also yield this CDR3. The gene calls are TRBV7-2 and TRBJ2-5; D is tentatively TRBD1 or TRBD2 (5 bases each). CDR1 is SGHTA, CDR2 FQGNSA, per germline. The length of the CDR3 is 14 residues. V was trimmed by 1 base and J by 1 base, leaving 7 bases between them. The CDR3 nucleotides read TGTGCCAGCAGCTTAGGGGGGTCCCAAGAGACCCAGTACTTC. Its translation is CASSLGGSQETQYF.

The rearrangement links TRBV2 to TRBJ2-5, with D uncertain. V shed 3 bases and J shed 7 bases, with 9 bases lying between them. The CDR3 covers 12 residues. CDR1 is SNHLY and CDR2 is FYNNEI in the germline V gene. CDR3 amino acids: CASSDAKGTQYF. In nucleotides, the CDR3 is TGTGCCAGCAGTGACGCGAAGGGGACCCAGTACTTC.

There are a few counts of this clone. This chain uses TRBV7-2 with TRBJ1-3; D may be TRBD1 (5 bases). Germline CDR1 and CDR2: SGHTA and FQGNSA. The CDR3 is made up of 15 amino acids. V gave up 5 bases and J gave up 1 base, with 12 bases separating them. The CDR3: CASSVDGASGNTIYF. The CDR3 DNA is TGTGCCAGCAGCGTTGATGGGGCTTCTGGAAACACCATATATTTT.